This T cell receptor beta chain was found in a study of response to subunit inactivated influenza vaccine (dated by TCRdb to 2016 to 2018). With regard to the full study: To follow how T cells responded to a trivalent subunit inactivated influenza vaccine, the researchers relied on deep quantitative profiling of the T cell receptor repertoire. Study-level results and caveats: The authors proposed that each seasonal influenza vaccination may bring in only a limited number of new T cells.

As to this clonotype: Its specific antigen is unknown. No base-level quality is on record; no much larger clone is a single base apart.

Receptor libraries were prepared by RT-PCR. TCRdb lists the instrument as Illumina HiSeq 2500. TCRdb passed the public sequencing reads through fastp at Q25 and MiXCR, retaining productive beta sequences. Each record represents a unique CDR3 protein, reported with the most common genes and DNA among its rows. The sample table lists over 450,000 distinct CDR3 sequences, approximately 13% of them with a count of one. Together, the top ten hold around 13% of the sample. Read against the paper, the sample's time point label means: more than 35 days after influenza vaccine administration. Trimmed from V: 7 bases; trimmed from J: 7 bases; junction bases lacking a gene match: 10. Inclusive of the bounding cysteine and phenylalanine, the CDR3 is 14 residues long. Kept here is only the CDR3 DNA, which spans 42 bases and is read in frame from base 1. Taken from the germline V gene, the CDR1 and CDR2 loops are SGDLS and YYNGEE.

The receptor was derived from a man in his fifties who received an inactivated influenza vaccine. Donor details come from another sample of the same person, matched by shared clones. The receptor chain draws on TRBV9 and TRBJ2-1; 8 of the junction bases match TRBD2. The material was PBMCs from blood, obtained 45 days after vaccination. The DNA sequence is given as TGTGCCAGCGGCATCGGGAGGGCGTTAAATGAGCAGTTCTTC. Its protein reads: CASGIGRALNEQFF.